Below are 5 T cell receptor beta chains sequenced from a single sample in a study of tumor and adjacent non-tumor tissue in lung cancer. This sample's RNA came from whole unsorted tissue. TCRbeta libraries were built with three rounds of nested PCR, modified from ARM-PCR. MiXCR, run by TCRdb on the multiplex PCR reads, gives a single entry per CDR3 protein. This table has roughly 70,000 distinct CDR3 sequences, around four fifths appearing once. The sequenced material came from lung tumor tissue. The receptors derive from a man aged 55 to 69 with non-small cell lung cancer.

On this clonotype itself: Its ends do not fully match the called genes, so a read error is possible. The rearrangement uses TRBV12-3 or TRBV12-4 and TRBJ2-2; no firm D call. The CDR3 has 15 amino acids. The CDR3 nucleotides are TGTGCCACCAGTATCGGGTTTTTGAACACCGGGGAGCTGTTTTTT. It yields the protein CATSIGFLNTGELFF.

The chain uses TRBV20-1 and TRBJ2-1; D remains unclear. The germline V gene encodes CDR1 DFQATT and CDR2 SNEGSKA (reference sequence). V lost 1 base, J lost 12 bases, and 13 bases lay in between. The CDR3 has 12 residues. The CDR3 DNA reads TGCAGTGCTAGAGGCTTGTTATGGGTGCAGTTCTTC. This encodes CSARGLLWVQFF.

Comments on this clonotype: This clone may be a read error of a much larger clone one base away. V and J are TRBV13 and TRBJ2-1; D is possibly TRBD2 (5 bases). This CDR3 region has 13 residues. CDR1 PRHDT and CDR2 FYEKMQ come from the germline V gene (reference sequence). The CDR3 DNA follows: TGTGCCAGCAGCTTAGGCCGTCTGAGGGAGCACTTCTTC. This sequence encodes CASSLGRLREHFF. Variable domain in full (rest from reference TRBV13 and TRBJ2-1): AAGVIQSPRHLIKEKRETATLKCYPIPRHDTVYWYQQGPGQDPQFLISFYEKMQSDKGSIPDRFSAQQFSDYHSELNMSSLELGDSALYFCASSLGRLREHFFGPGTRLTVL.

Details on this clonotype: Given a much more abundant clone one base away, this may be a read error. This sequence joins TRBV5-4 and TRBJ2-1, with D possibly called TRBD1 or TRBD2 (6 bases each). Trimming cost V 2 bases and J 8 bases, with 23 bases left between them. This CDR3 spans 17 amino acids. Germline values: CDR1 SGHNT, CDR2 YYREEE (reference sequence). CDR3 amino acids: CASSFKRGPRGVYEQFF. The DNA of the CDR3 is TGTGCCAGCAGCTTTAAGAGGGGTCCGAGGGGGGTCTATGAGCAGTTCTTC.

With respect to this clonotype: This CDR3 is missing its conserved last phenylalanine or tryptophan, likely due to a read error. Because the CDR3's place on the DNA is in doubt, the DNA is left out and the CDR3 is given as listed by TCRdb. The chain combines TRBV6-5 with TRBJ2-7; the D call in the table, TRBD2, was not verified against the DNA. Germline lookup yields CDR1 MNHEY and CDR2 SVGAGI. The CDR3 adds up to 11 amino acids, both ends counted. The CDR3 sequence is CASSYLGSECC.